This T cell receptor beta chain originates from a study of blood T cell repertoires in COVID-19. Across the study: Samples of COVID-19 (acute and convalescent) were obtained from the United States, Italy and Spain. T cells, B-cell-depleted T cells, or PBMCs supplied cDNA or gDNA.

Original methodology: Reference gene primer amplification yielded estimated nucleated cell counts. Method: immunoSEQ multiplex PCR; TCRdb's copy keeps in-frame clones and lacks some. V and J calls and clone size are as listed in that table; D and trimming were resolved from the DNA. The repertoire holds more than 85,000 clones, with approximately 85% as singletons. V shed 3 bases and J shed 3 bases, with 13 bases lying between them. Per the germline V gene, CDR1 is SGHNT and CDR2 is YENEEA. This CDR3 is built from 15 residues. The material sequenced was peripheral blood. The chain uses TRBV11-3 and TRBJ2-3, with D perhaps matching TRBD1 (5 bases). This clonotype was sampled from a man aged 50 or older with acute or convalescent COVID-19. In DNA, the CDR3 is TGTGCCAGCAGCTTTCAGGGATTACCTACAGATACGCAGTATTTT. Encoded protein: CASSFQGLPTDTQYF.